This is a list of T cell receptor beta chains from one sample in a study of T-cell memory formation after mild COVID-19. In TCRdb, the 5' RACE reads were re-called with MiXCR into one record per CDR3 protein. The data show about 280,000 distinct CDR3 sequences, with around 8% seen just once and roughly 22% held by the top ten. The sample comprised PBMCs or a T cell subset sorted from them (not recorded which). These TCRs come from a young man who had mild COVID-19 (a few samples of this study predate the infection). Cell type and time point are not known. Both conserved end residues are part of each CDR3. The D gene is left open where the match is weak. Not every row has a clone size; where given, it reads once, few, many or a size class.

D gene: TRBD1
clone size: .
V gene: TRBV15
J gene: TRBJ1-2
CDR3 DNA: TGTGCCACCAGGTGGACAGGGTCTAACTATGGCTACACCTTC
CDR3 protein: CATRWTGSNYGYTF

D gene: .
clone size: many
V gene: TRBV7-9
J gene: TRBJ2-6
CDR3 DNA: TGTGCCAGCAGCTTTGGCCAGGGGACAACTGAAGGTGGGGCCAACGTCCTGACTTTC
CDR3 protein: CASSFGQGTTEGGANVLTF

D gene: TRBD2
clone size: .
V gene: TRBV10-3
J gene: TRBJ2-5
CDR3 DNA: TGTGCCATCAGTGCAAGGGGCATGACTAGCGGGGGTCCGGATTGGGAGACCCAGTACTTC
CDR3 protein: CAISARGMTSGGPDWETQYF

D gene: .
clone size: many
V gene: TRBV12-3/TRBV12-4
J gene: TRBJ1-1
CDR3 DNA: TGTGCCAGCAGTTTGGGTATTGAAGCTTTCTTT
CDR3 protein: CASSLGIEAFF

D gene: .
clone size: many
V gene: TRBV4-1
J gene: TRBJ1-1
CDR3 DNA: TGCGCCAGCAGCCAAGAATCGGCCAGCACTGAAGCTTTCTTT
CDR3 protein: CASSQESASTEAFF

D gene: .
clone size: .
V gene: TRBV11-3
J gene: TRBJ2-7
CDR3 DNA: TGTGCCAGCAGCTTAGGTGGCGGGGAACCATCCTACGAGCAGTACTTC
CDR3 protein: CASSLGGGEPSYEQYF

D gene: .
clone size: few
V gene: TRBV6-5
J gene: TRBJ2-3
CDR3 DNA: TGTGCCAGCAGTTACGCCCGTCCAGATACGCAGTATTTT
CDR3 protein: CASSYARPDTQYF

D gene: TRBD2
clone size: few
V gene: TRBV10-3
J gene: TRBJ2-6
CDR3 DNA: TGTGCCATCACTAGCGGGGCTGGGGCCAACGTCCTGACTTTC
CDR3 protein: CAITSGAGANVLTF

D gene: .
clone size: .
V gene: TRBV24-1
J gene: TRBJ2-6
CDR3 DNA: TGTGCCACCTCCACAGCTGGGGCCAACGTCCTGACTTTC
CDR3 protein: CATSTAGANVLTF

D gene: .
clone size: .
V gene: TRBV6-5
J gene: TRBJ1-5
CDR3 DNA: TGTGCCAGCGCTTCTCGGAAGACCCAGCCCCAGCATTTT
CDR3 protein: CASASRKTQPQHF

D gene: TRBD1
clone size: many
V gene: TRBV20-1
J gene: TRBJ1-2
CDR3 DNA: TGCAGTGCTAGAGTCAAGACAGGGGCTAACTATGGCTACACCTTC
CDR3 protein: CSARVKTGANYGYTF

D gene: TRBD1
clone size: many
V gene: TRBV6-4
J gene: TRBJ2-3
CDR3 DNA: TGTGCCAGCAGCGATAAAGGGACAGGGGAGACAGATACGCAGTATTTT
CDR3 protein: CASSDKGTGETDTQYF

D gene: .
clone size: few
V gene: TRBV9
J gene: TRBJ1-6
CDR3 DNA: TGTGCCAGCAGCGTAGCGGCAGGGGCTAATTCACCCCTCCACTTT
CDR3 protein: CASSVAAGANSPLHF

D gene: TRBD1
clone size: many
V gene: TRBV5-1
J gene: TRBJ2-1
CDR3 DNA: TGCGCCAGCAGCTTGGGGGGGACAGGGTCCTACAATGAGCAGTTCTTC
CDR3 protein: CASSLGGTGSYNEQFF

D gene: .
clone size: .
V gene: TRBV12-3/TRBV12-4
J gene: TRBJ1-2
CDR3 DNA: TGTGCCAGCAGTTTAGGAACGACGGACTATGGCTACACCTTC
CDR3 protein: CASSLGTTDYGYTF

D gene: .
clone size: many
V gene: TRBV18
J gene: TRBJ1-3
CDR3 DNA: TGTGCCAGCTCACCACAGACGGACCCTGGAAACACCATATATTTT
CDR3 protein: CASSPQTDPGNTIYF

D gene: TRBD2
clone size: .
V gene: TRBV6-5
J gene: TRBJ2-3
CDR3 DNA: TGTGCCAGCAGTTCTTCCGGGAGCGGGGGCCCCAGAGATAAGTTGTATTTT
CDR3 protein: CASSSSGSGGPRDKLYF

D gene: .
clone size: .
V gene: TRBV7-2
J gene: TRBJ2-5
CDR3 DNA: TGTGCCAGCAGCCTCAGAACAGGGTGGGAGACCCAGTACTTC
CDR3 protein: CASSLRTGWETQYF

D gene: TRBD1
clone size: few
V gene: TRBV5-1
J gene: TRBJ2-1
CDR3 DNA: TGCGCCAGCAGCAGGACAGGCGTTGCAAATGAGCAGTTCTTC
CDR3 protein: CASSRTGVANEQFF

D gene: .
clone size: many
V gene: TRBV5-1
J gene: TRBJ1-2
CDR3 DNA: TGCGCCAGCAGAGAACGAACGGAGTTAGCTAACTATGGCTACACCTTC
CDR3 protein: CASRERTELANYGYTF

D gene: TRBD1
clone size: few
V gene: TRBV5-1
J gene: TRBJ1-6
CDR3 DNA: TGCGCCAGCAGCCGCGGGGACAGGGACGGTTCACCCCTCCACTTT
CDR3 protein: CASSRGDRDGSPLHF

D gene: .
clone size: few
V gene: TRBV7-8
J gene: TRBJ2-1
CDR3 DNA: TGTGCCAGCAGCTACATCGGGACCCAGTACAATGAGCAGTTCTTC
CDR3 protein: CASSYIGTQYNEQFF

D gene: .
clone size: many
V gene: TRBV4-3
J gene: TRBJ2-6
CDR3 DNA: TGCGCCAGCACCCGGGGGGACAGCAGCTCTGGGGCCAACGTCCTGACTTTC
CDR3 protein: CASTRGDSSSGANVLTF

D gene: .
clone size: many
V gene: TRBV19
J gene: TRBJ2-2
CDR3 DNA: TGTGCCAGTAGTCCGGGACCCACCACCGGGGAGCTGTTTTTT
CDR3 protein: CASSPGPTTGELFF

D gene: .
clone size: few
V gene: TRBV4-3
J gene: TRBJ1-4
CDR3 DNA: TGCGCCAGCAGCCAAGATGAGGCGTACAGGGCTAATGAAAAACTGTTTTTT
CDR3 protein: CASSQDEAYRANEKLFF

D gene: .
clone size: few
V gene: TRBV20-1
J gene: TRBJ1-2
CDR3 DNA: TGCAGTGTCAGCGGGCAGGGGTCATATGGCTACACCTTC
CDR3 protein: CSVSGQGSYGYTF

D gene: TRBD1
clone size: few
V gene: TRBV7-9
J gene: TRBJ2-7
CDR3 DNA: TGTGCCAGCAGCTGGGGACAGGGGCGCTACGAGCAGTACTTC
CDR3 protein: CASSWGQGRYEQYF